The entry below gives a single T cell receptor beta chain sequence along with its context. The sample comes from a study of blood T cell repertoires in COVID-19. About the research overall: From T cells, B-cell-depleted T cells, or PBMCs came the material, which was cDNA or gDNA.

Under the authors' procedure: Reference gene primer amplification in the assay estimated nucleated cell counts. Profiled with immunoSEQ multiplex PCR; TCRdb holds only in-frame clones, not every one. The V and J calls and clone size are taken from that table; D and trimming were inferred from the DNA. The data contain almost 90,000 clones, around nine tenths of them singletons. V was shortened by 4 bases and J by 1 base, with 8 bases between the two germline ends. The CDR3 sequence is 13 residues long. The germline V gene has CDR1 SGHRS and CDR2 YFSETQ. The TCR comes from an elderly man with acute or convalescent COVID-19. The sequencing input was peripheral blood. The V and J genes are TRBV5-1 and TRBJ1-1; D uncertain. The CDR3 reads CASSDTANTEAFF. CDR3 nucleotide sequence: TGCGCCAGCAGCGACACAGCGAACACTGAAGCTTTCTTT.